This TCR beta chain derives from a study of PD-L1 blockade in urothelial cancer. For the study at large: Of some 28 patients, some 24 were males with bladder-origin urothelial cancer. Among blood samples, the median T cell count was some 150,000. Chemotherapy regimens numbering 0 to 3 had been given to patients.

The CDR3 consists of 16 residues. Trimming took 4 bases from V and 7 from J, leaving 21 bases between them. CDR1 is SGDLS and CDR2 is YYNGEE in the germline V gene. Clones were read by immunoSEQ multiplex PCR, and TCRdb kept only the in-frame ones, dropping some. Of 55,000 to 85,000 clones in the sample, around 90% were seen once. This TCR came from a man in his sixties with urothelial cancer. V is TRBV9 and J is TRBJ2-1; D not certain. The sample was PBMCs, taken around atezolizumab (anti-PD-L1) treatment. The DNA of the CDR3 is TGTGCCAGCAGCCCCACTACAACTGAATACTGGAATGAGCAGTTCTTC. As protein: CASSPTTTEYWNEQFF.